This T cell receptor beta chain was found in a study of cytomegalovirus exposure and HLA in healthy donors. Study outcomes and limitations: Exclusion as indistinguishable affected some V segments, including TRBV6-2 and TRBV6-3. Prediction of most subjects' HLA-A and HLA-B alleles by TCR beta sequences was reportedly accurate.

The V segment lost 5 bases and the J segment 7 bases; nucleotides outside the gene matches: 13. This CDR3 has 16 amino acids. Germline values: CDR1 LNHDA, CDR2 SQIVND (reference sequence). The PCR had 60 Vbeta and 13 Jbeta primers. Some clones are missing from TCRdb's copy, which holds only in-frame ones; the method was immunoSEQ multiplex PCR. In the table there are 150,000 to 200,000 clones, roughly 80% of which are singletons. Turning to this clone: No antigen is known for it.

Sample: PBMCs. The sequence was obtained from a male donor in good health and CMV-seropositive. This chain uses TRBV19 with TRBJ2-2; TRBD1 matches 7 bases. DNA of the CDR3: TGTGCCAGTAGTGCCCAACAGGGGTGGGGCGGCGGGGAGCTGTTTTTT. Translation gives CASSAQQGWGGGELFF. Full variable domain (remainder filled in from reference TRBV19 and TRBJ2-2): DGGITQSPKYLFRKEGQNVTLSCEQNLNHDAMYWYRQDPGQGLRLIYYSQIVNDFQKGDIAEGYSVSREKKESFPLTVTSAQKNPTAFYLCASSAQQGWGGGELFFGEGSRLTVL.